Listed here are 27 T cell receptor delta chains from one sample, sequenced in a study of Vδ1+ human thymocytes. Study-level results: Thymic TRG and TRD repertoires appeared highly polyclonal.

Extracted RNA was reverse transcribed into cDNA. Pooled V-gene forward primers with one constant-region reverse primer generated the CDR3 amplicons by multiplex PCR. TCRdb reprocessed the multiplex PCR reads through CATT. The sample lists some 23,000 delta-chain clones; 25% to 30% were seen once. The antigens these receptors bind are not known. The source material was Vdelta1+ gamma-delta thymocytes from the thymus. Subset reported: FACS-sorted CD3+ TCRalphabeta- TCRVdelta1+ TCRVdelta2- thymocytes. These receptors came from a boy under three years old who had congenital heart surgery.

This rearrangement joins TRDV1 to TRDJ1, with 9 bases that match TRDD3. Germline V gene sequence: CDR1 TSWWSYY, CDR2 QGS. V shed 5 bases, J shed 2 bases, and the junction held 24 bases outside the gene matches. The CDR3 has 21 residues. CDR3 nucleotides: TGTGCTCTTGGGATAAAGGTAGCGGAAAGTACTGGGGGAAAAGGGACCGATAAACTCATCTTT. This encodes CALGIKVAESTGGKGTDKLIF.

This clone was observed a few times. The chain is built from TRDV1 and TRDJ1, with a tentative D call TRDD3 (7 bases). This CDR3 is built from 22 residues. The V gene's germline CDR1 is TSWWSYY and CDR2 QGS. V gave up 1 base and J gave up 0 bases, with 30 bases separating them. CDR3 in amino acids: CALGEQGGGGGKTSSYTDKLIF. The CDR3 DNA follows: TGTGCTCTTGGGGAACAAGGAGGTGGGGGAGGTAAGACTTCCTCGTACACCGATAAACTCATCTTT.

This clone is categorized as medium-sized. The V and J genes are TRDV1 and TRDJ1; no clear D gene. Germline V lookup: CDR1 TSWWSYY, CDR2 QGS. Deletions cut 5 bases from V and 0 bases from J, with 13 bases between. CDR3 size: 15 residues. The CDR3 DNA follows: TGTGCTCTTGGGCCCCAAACGGGGTACACCGATAAACTCATCTTT. Translated: CALGPQTGYTDKLIF.

The chain carries TRDV1 and TRDJ1; 9 bases line up with TRDD2. The CDR3 has 20 residues. Germline assignment: CDR1 TSWWSYY and CDR2 QGS. Trimming at V came to 1 base and at J to 4 bases, leaving 19 bases not matched to a gene. CDR3 amino acids: CALGEPGGLPSYRGSDKLIF. Written as DNA, the CDR3 is TGTGCTCTTGGGGAACCCGGGGGCCTTCCTTCCTACCGGGGGAGCGATAAACTCATCTTT.

This clone was detected a few times. One end of the junction does not line up with germline, which may come from a read error. The chain employs TRDV1 and TRDJ1; the D gene is possibly TRDD3 (6 bases). The CDR3 sequence is 13 residues long. Germline V gene lookup returns CDR1 TSWWSYY and CDR2 QGS. The CDR3 loop is CAPGEYGSPKLIF. CDR3 coding DNA: TGTGCTCCTGGGGAATACGGGTCCCCTAAACTCATCTTT.

The chain has TRDV1 and TRDJ1, with TRDD3 matching 11 bases. In germline, CDR1 is TSWWSYY, CDR2 QGS. Germline trimming cut 1 base from V and 0 bases from J; bases unmatched to any gene: 10. The CDR3 runs 19 residues. CDR3 nucleotides: TGTGCTCTTGGGGAACCTTCAATTTGGGGGATACGGGACACCGATAAACTCATCTTT. It specifies CALGEPSIWGIRDTDKLIF.

The chain has TRDV1 and TRDJ1, with 8 bases matching TRDD3. Trimming removed 0 bases from V and 1 base from J; junction bases left unmatched: 22. In germline, CDR1 is TSWWSYY, CDR2 QGS. CDR3 length: 22 residues. CDR3 nucleotides: TGTGCTCTTGGGGAACTTCCCCCCGTGGTGAGGGATACGCCGCTTTCCACCGATAAACTCATCTTT. Translated, it gives CALGELPPVVRDTPLSTDKLIF.

This clone was detected a few times. The V gene is TRDV1, the J gene TRDJ1; 10 nucleotides agree with TRDD3. The CDR3 length is 21 residues. Germline V gene lookup returns CDR1 TSWWSYY and CDR2 QGS. Trimming removed 2 bases from V and 2 bases from J; junction bases left unmatched: 20. The DNA for the CDR3 is TGTGCTCTTGGGGAATGGTCCTTTCACTTTGGGGGATACCGCCTAACCGATAAACTCATCTTT. This encodes CALGEWSFHFGGYRLTDKLIF.

On this clone itself: This likely came from a read error, as a far larger clone is one base away. The sample has other DNA sequences that encode this CDR3 too. V and J are TRDV2 and TRDJ1; 10 bases line up with TRDD3. The CDR3 length is 18 residues. Germline CDR1 reads GEAIGNYY; CDR2 reads EKD. V gave up 1 base and J gave up 0 bases; unmatched junction bases: 10. The CDR3 DNA sequence: TGTGCCTGTGACACGCCATTACTGGGGGATTACTACACCGATAAACTCATCTTT. Its translation is CACDTPLLGDYYTDKLIF.

The table lists this clone with a few counts. The rearrangement joins TRDV1 to TRDJ1; 13 positions match TRDD3. V lost 2 bases and J lost 0; bases outside the gene matches: 9. This CDR3 has 19 amino acids. Per germline, CDR1 TSWWSYY and CDR2 QGS. The CDR3 coding sequence is TGTGCTCTTGGGGAATCCACACACTGGGGGATACGGGACACCGATAAACTCATCTTT. Translation gives CALGESTHWGIRDTDKLIF.

The chain has TRDV1 and TRDJ1; the match to TRDD3 covers 9 bases. The CDR3 has 19 amino acids. Germline trimming cut 1 base from V and 3 bases from J; bases unmatched to any gene: 15. Germline assignment: CDR1 TSWWSYY and CDR2 QGS. This CDR3 is CALGEPTLGLGDSADKLIF. The DNA for the CDR3 is TGTGCTCTTGGGGAACCAACTTTGGGGCTGGGGGATTCGGCCGATAAACTCATCTTT.

This clone has only a few counts. The genes are TRDV1 and TRDJ1, with D uncertain. The germline gives CDR1 TSWWSYY, CDR2 QGS. This CDR3 comprises 14 residues. Trimming took off 5 bases at V and 3 bases at J, with 13 bases between the two ends. This CDR3 is CALGNFTGSDKLIF. CDR3 coding DNA: TGTGCTCTTGGGAACTTTACCGGGTCCGATAAACTCATCTTT.

The chain is built from TRDV1 and TRDJ1, with D maybe TRDD3 (6 bases). Per the germline V gene, CDR1 is TSWWSYY and CDR2 is QGS. Trimming stripped 2 bases from V and 2 bases from J, with 24 bases between. This CDR3 region has 19 residues. The chain's CDR3 is CALGERGTSSLLGTDKLIF. DNA of the CDR3: TGTGCTCTTGGGGAAAGAGGTACTTCAAGTCTACTGGGAACCGATAAACTCATCTTT.

As for this clone: A much larger clone differs from this one at a single base, so this may be a read error. V gene TRDV1 combines with J gene TRDJ1, with 9 positions matching TRDD3. With V trimmed by 4 bases and J by 3 bases, 18 bases remained unmatched. This CDR3 has 19 amino acids. Germline-derived CDR1 and CDR2 are TSWWSYY and QGS. The CDR3 region has the DNA TGTGCTCTTGGGGGACTGTACTGGGGGACCTACCCCGCTGCCGATAAACTCATCTTT. Translating gives CALGGLYWGTYPAADKLIF.

This chain uses TRDV1 with TRDJ1; 9 nucleotides agree with TRDD2. Trimming cost V 2 bases and J 0 bases; bases outside gene matches: 22. Germline V gene data show CDR1 as TSWWSYY and CDR2 as QGS. The CDR3 has 22 amino acids. The CDR3 DNA reads TGTGCTCTTGGGGAAAAGGACCTTCCTACGTACGGGGGTCGGGGGTACACCGATAAACTCATCTTT. This codes for CALGEKDLPTYGGRGYTDKLIF.

Only a few counts were recorded for this clone. The same CDR3 is also encoded by other DNA sequences in this sample. V is TRDV1 and J is TRDJ1; perhaps TRDD2 as D (6 bases). Germline V gene lookup returns CDR1 TSWWSYY and CDR2 QGS. V lost 2 bases and J lost 7, with 41 bases in between. This CDR3 contains 23 residues. The CDR3 DNA reads as TGTGCTCTTGGGGAATCGTCCTACCGGGGGGTCCGCCTGATGGAATGGCCTTCGAGTAAACTCATCTTT. Its protein product is CALGESSYRGVRLMEWPSSKLIF.

This clone was seen more than once but under ten times. This chain uses TRDV1 with TRDJ1, with a tentative D call TRDD2 (8 bases). The CDR3 loop spans 23 amino acids. V was cut by 5 bases and J by 0 bases, with 37 bases left in between. Germline-derived CDR1 and CDR2 are TSWWSYY and QGS. CDR3 residues: CALGPGYFLPSTGAREYTDKLIF. In nucleotides, the CDR3 is TGTGCTCTTGGGCCGGGTTACTTCCTACCTTCTACTGGGGCGAGGGAGTACACCGATAAACTCATCTTT.

In regard to this clone: The junction and the germline gene differ at one end; a read error may be behind it. This same CDR3 is encoded by further DNA sequences in the sample. This sequence joins TRDV1 and TRDJ1; a weak D match, TRDD2 (9 bases). The germline CDR1 and CDR2 sequences are TSWWSYY and QGS. The CDR3 extends over 17 amino acids. The CDR3 sequence: CALGEPFLRGITDKLIF. The DNA of the CDR3 is TGTGCCCTTGGGGAACCCTTCCTACGGGGGATAACCGATAAACTCATCTTT.

This clone was observed at least ten times. Within the sample, other DNA sequences also encode this same CDR3. V gene TRDV1 combines with J gene TRDJ2, with 9 nucleotides matching TRDD3. This CDR3 is built from 18 residues. Germline V gene sequence: CDR1 TSWWSYY, CDR2 QGS. Losses at the gene ends were 0 bases for V and 7 bases for J; bases not matched to a gene: 12. The CDR3 is CALGELESLGDYLAQLFF. The CDR3 DNA sequence: TGTGCTCTTGGGGAACTAGAATCTCTGGGGGATTACCTAGCACAACTCTTCTTT.

The rearrangement links TRDV1 to TRDJ1; D remains ambiguous. The V end lost 2 bases, the J end lost 0 bases, and 22 bases lay between the germline ends. This CDR3 contains 19 residues. In germline, CDR1 is TSWWSYY, CDR2 QGS. The CDR3: CALGEGSISPPRYTDKLIF. The CDR3 DNA reads as TGTGCTCTTGGGGAAGGGTCCATCTCCCCGCCGCGGTACACCGATAAACTCATCTTT.

Sample share makes this clone medium-sized. This sequence joins TRDV1 and TRDJ1; TRDD3 aligns across 12 bases. J lost 2 bases, V lost 8 bases, and 21 bases had no gene match. Germline values: CDR1 TSWWSYY, CDR2 QGS. The CDR3 spans 20 residues. The CDR3 nucleotides are TGTGCTCTTACCACTTCACTGGGGGATACCAGTGTCCGCGAAACCGATAAACTCATCTTT. It yields the protein CALTTSLGDTSVRETDKLIF.

The chain combines TRDV1 with TRDJ1; 7 bases are a match to TRDD2. The CDR3 runs to 19 residues. Germline assignment: CDR1 TSWWSYY and CDR2 QGS. The trim removed 4 bases at V and 0 bases at J, leaving 17 bases unmatched. In DNA, the CDR3 is TGTGCTCTTGGGGGCGGGGAGGTTCCTACGTCCCCCTACACCGATAAACTCATCTTT. It yields the protein CALGGGEVPTSPYTDKLIF.

V gene TRDV1 combines with J gene TRDJ1, with 12 bases fitting TRDD3. The germline gives CDR1 TSWWSYY, CDR2 QGS. The CDR3 consists of 27 residues. Unmatched junction bases numbered 35, after V lost 1 base and J lost 2 bases. The chain's CDR3 is CALGEPIPPLRARIDWGILGRTDKLIF. The CDR3 coding sequence is TGTGCTCTTGGGGAACCAATCCCCCCTTTAAGGGCGCGTATTGACTGGGGGATACTGGGGCGTACCGATAAACTCATCTTT.

This clone was seen only a few times. This chain links TRDV1 with TRDJ1; 8 bases are shared with TRDD3. The CDR3 totals 23 residues. V lost 2 bases to trimming and J lost 7 bases; unmatched junction nucleotides: 33. Germline CDR1 reads TSWWSYY; CDR2 reads QGS. CDR3 sequence (DNA): TGTGCTCTTGGGGAAAGAAGGTCTTCACCGAGTCTCACTGTACTGGGGGCTACGGGTAAACTCATCTTT. Protein sequence: CALGERRSSPSLTVLGATGKLIF.

About this clone: The junction departs from germline at one end; a sequencing error may be responsible. Additional DNA sequences in this sample encode the identical CDR3. V is TRDV1 and J is TRDJ1, with D possibly TRDD2 on 5 matching bases. Germline values: CDR1 TSWWSYY, CDR2 QGS. The CDR3 spans 19 residues. The CDR3 loop reads CALGAPSSYIPAYTDKLIF. CDR3 bases: TGTGCTCTTGGGGCCCCCAGTTCATATATCCCGGCCTACACCGATAAACTTATCTTT.

A few counts support this clone. The chain couples TRDV1 to TRDJ1, with TRDD3 identical over 12 bases. Losses at the gene ends were 3 bases for V and 0 bases for J; bases not matched to a gene: 23. This CDR3 comprises 23 residues. Germline V gene data show CDR1 as TSWWSYY and CDR2 as QGS. The CDR3 loop reads CALGDLAFYSPILGDTNTDKLIF. CDR3 sequence (DNA): TGTGCTCTTGGGGACCTTGCCTTCTATTCCCCCATACTGGGGGATACCAACACCGATAAACTCATCTTT.

This clone was seen a few times. The gene calls are TRDV1 and TRDJ1; the match to TRDD3 covers 7 bases. This CDR3 region has 18 residues. Trimming removed 4 bases from V and 1 base from J; junction bases left unmatched: 15. Looked up from germline, CDR1 is TSWWSYY and CDR2 is QGS. CDR3 in DNA: TGTGCTCTTGGGGTGAGCGGATACGCGTACGGGGTCACCGATAAACTCATCTTT. It yields the protein CALGVSGYAYGVTDKLIF.